These T cell receptor beta chains were read from a single sample in a study of shared clonotypes between healthy human individuals. Produced via immunoSEQ multiplex PCR; TCRdb's table is partial and in-frame only. This sample has just over 2,000,000 clones; less than 95% occur once, and the top ten carry 0.9% to 1.3%. The sequenced material came from naive CD8+ T cells sorted from blood. The receptor source for this set is a man between 18 and 29 years old in good health. Each CDR3 is given with its conserved first and last residue. The D gene is left open where the match is weak. Some rows mark clone size as missing; the rest say once, few, many or name a class of expanded clone.

v_gene	abundance	j_gene	d_gene	CDR3nt	CDR3aa
TRBV18	once	TRBJ2-7	.	TGTGCCAGCTCACTACAGGGTTTGCCCTACGAGCAGTACTTC	CASSLQGLPYEQYF
TRBV6-6	.	TRBJ1-1	.	TGTGCCAGCACCCTTGTTAAAGAAGCTTTCTTT	CASTLVKEAFF
TRBV13	.	TRBJ2-7	TRBD1	TGTGCCAGCAGCTTACGGGACAGGGGAGGTGAAGAGCAGTACTTC	CASSLRDRGGEEQYF
TRBV6-6	.	TRBJ2-1	.	TGTGCCAGCAGCCCCCTAGGCGATGAGCAGTTCTTC	CASSPLGDEQFF
TRBV5-6	.	TRBJ2-1	.	TGTGCCAGCAGCTCCGGGCCCTCTTACAATGAGCAGTTCTTC	CASSSGPSYNEQFF
TRBV19	.	TRBJ2-7	TRBD1	TGTGCCAGTAGCCCCGGGACAGGGTCTTACGAGCAGTACTTC	CASSPGTGSYEQYF
TRBV10-2	.	TRBJ2-1	.	TGCGCCAGCAGTGAGTCTTGGGGGGAGGGGGTCAATGAGCAGTTCTTC	CASSESWGEGVNEQFF
TRBV27	.	TRBJ2-3	.	TGTGCCAGCAGTCCATTCAAGGAAGCAGATACGCAGTATTTT	CASSPFKEADTQYF
TRBV2	.	TRBJ2-4	TRBD2	TGTGCCAGCAGTGGACTAGCGGTCAAAAACATTCAGTACTTC	CASSGLAVKNIQYF
TRBV7-9	.	TRBJ2-5	.	TGTGCCAGCAGTTACAACGGGGCAGGAGGGCAGCAAGAGACCCAGTACTTC	CASSYNGAGGQQETQYF
TRBV7-9	.	TRBJ2-5	TRBD1	TGTGCCAGCAGCTTCTCGACAGGGGTCGAAGAGACCCAGTACTTC	CASSFSTGVEETQYF
TRBV5-4	.	TRBJ1-4	.	TGTGCCAGCAGCTTTTCCGGGAATGAAAAACTGTTTTTT	CASSFSGNEKLFF
TRBV7-7	.	TRBJ2-5	.	TGTGCTAGCAGCCTCCTAGGGTCCGGGTCCGCCCCCGCCTTAAGGACCCAGTACTTC	CASSLLGSGSAPALRTQYF
TRBV6-5	.	TRBJ2-5	TRBD2	TGTGCCAGCAGTTACTATCTAGCGGGAGAGGGAGAGACCCAGTACTTC	CASSYYLAGEGETQYF
TRBV6-5	.	TRBJ2-4	.	TGTGCCAGCAGTTACAGTTTGGCCAAAAACATTCAGTACTTC	CASSYSLAKNIQYF
TRBV7-9	.	TRBJ2-1	.	TGTGCCAGCAGCTTAGACTATGGCGTACCTGAGCAGTTCTTC	CASSLDYGVPEQFF
TRBV5-4	.	TRBJ2-1	TRBD1	TGTGCCAGCACCATGGACAGGATCACCGATGAGCAGTTCTTC	CASTMDRITDEQFF
TRBV27	.	TRBJ1-6	TRBD1	TGTGCCACCCGGACAGGGTTTACACCCCTCCACTTT	CATRTGFTPLHF
TRBV29-1	.	TRBJ2-7	.	TGCAGCGTTCTAGGGAGCTCCTACGAGCAGTACTTC	CSVLGSSYEQYF
TRBV25-1	once	TRBJ2-7	.	TGTGCCAGCAGTGACGAAGAGTTTGGGGAGCAGTACTTC	CASSDEEFGEQYF
TRBV28	.	TRBJ1-6	.	TGTGCCAGCAGTCCCACCAGACACCATAATTCACCCCTCCACTTT	CASSPTRHHNSPLHF
TRBV13	.	TRBJ2-7	.	TGTGCCAGCAGATCGGACGGGTCCTACGAGCAGTACTTC	CASRSDGSYEQYF
TRBV5-6	once	TRBJ2-5	.	TGTGCCAGCAGCTTGGGACAGCTGCAAGAGACCCAGTACTTC	CASSLGQLQETQYF
TRBV28	.	TRBJ2-7	.	TGTGCCAGCAGTTTCGGGATCTCCTACGAGCAGTACTTC	CASSFGISYEQYF
TRBV7-9	.	TRBJ1-2	TRBD1	TGTGCCAGCAGCTTAGTGGGAGGACAGGGTGAGGACTATGGCTACACCTTC	CASSLVGGQGEDYGYTF
TRBV30	.	TRBJ2-1	TRBD2	TGTGCCTGGAGTGGGACTAGCGTGGAATTCTTC	CAWSGTSVEFF
TRBV4-1	.	TRBJ2-7	.	TGCGCCAGCAGCCAAGTAGGGGACGGAAGCTACGAGCAGTACTTC	CASSQVGDGSYEQYF
TRBV5-6	.	TRBJ2-3	TRBD2	TGTGCCAGCAGCCCCAGCGGGAGAGGGACAGATACGCAGTATTTT	CASSPSGRGTDTQYF
TRBV5-3	.	TRBJ2-5	.	TGTGCCAGAAGCTTGGAGACAGACTCAGAACAAGAGACCCAGTACTTC	CARSLETDSEQETQYF
TRBV7-2	.	TRBJ2-3	.	TGTGCCAGCAGCTTAGGGTTCTGGGGGAGTGAGACAGATACGCAGTATTTT	CASSLGFWGSETDTQYF
TRBV6-5	.	TRBJ2-7	.	TGTGCCAGCAGTTACGGAGACAGCGTTTCCTACGAGCAGTACTTC	CASSYGDSVSYEQYF
TRBV7-9	.	TRBJ2-5	.	TGTGCCAGCAGCTCCCGTAGTGAGACCCAGTACTTC	CASSSRSETQYF
TRBV2	.	TRBJ1-4	TRBD1	TGTGCCAGCAGGGGACAGGTGACAACTAATGAAAAACTGTTTTTT	CASRGQVTTNEKLFF
TRBV5-4	.	TRBJ2-3	.	TGTGCCAGCAGCCCAGGGGGGACAGATACGCAGTATTTT	CASSPGGTDTQYF
TRBV29-1	.	TRBJ1-1	.	TGCAGCGTTTACGCGGGTGCTGAAGCTTTCTTT	CSVYAGAEAFF
TRBV7-2	.	TRBJ2-7	.	TGTGCCAGCAGCCTGACGTGGGGGTACGAGCAGTACTTC	CASSLTWGYEQYF
TRBV5-1	.	TRBJ2-7	.	TGCGCCAGCAGGGATGGACGCGGGACAGACTACGAGCAGTACTTC	CASRDGRGTDYEQYF
TRBV7-9	once	TRBJ2-3	TRBD2	TGTGCCAGCAGCTTTCCCCTAGCGGGTGGAGGCTCCGATACGCAGTATTTT	CASSFPLAGGGSDTQYF
TRBV4-3	.	TRBJ2-7	TRBD1	TGCGCCAGCAGCCAGGCTGGACAGGGGGCTTACGAGCAGTACTTC	CASSQAGQGAYEQYF
TRBV6-5	.	TRBJ2-1	.	TGTGCCAGCAGTTACTCTGGACAGATCCAGCAGTTCTTC	CASSYSGQIQQFF
TRBV11-2	.	TRBJ2-5	TRBD2	TGTGCCAGCAGCACCGGGACTAGCAGGGAGACCCAGTACTTC	CASSTGTSRETQYF
TRBV30	.	TRBJ1-1	.	TGTGCCTGGAGTAGCTCCAAACGATGTGAAGCTTTCTTT	CAWSSSKRCEAFF
TRBV28	.	TRBJ2-7	TRBD2	TGTGCCAGCAGTTTCCAGGGACTAGCGATTGAGCAGTACTTC	CASSFQGLAIEQYF
TRBV28	.	TRBJ2-3	TRBD2	TGTGCCAGCAGTTTGGTCGGGACTAGCGGTGGGTTGGATACGCAGTATTTT	CASSLVGTSGGLDTQYF
TRBV7-9	.	TRBJ1-3	TRBD1	TGTGCCAGCAGCCCCCCGACAGGGGGAGGAAACACCATATATTTT	CASSPPTGGGNTIYF
TRBV4-2	.	TRBJ2-7	.	TGTGCCAGCAGCCAAGATTCAGGGGACGAGCAGTACTTC	CASSQDSGDEQYF
TRBV4-3	.	TRBJ2-7	TRBD2	TGCGCCAGCAGCCAAGGCATGGCTAGCGGGTACGAGCAGTACTTC	CASSQGMASGYEQYF
TRBV4-3	.	TRBJ1-5	.	TGCGCCAGCAGCCTTAATTGGGATCCTAGCAATCAGCCCCAGCATTTT	CASSLNWDPSNQPQHF
TRBV7-9	.	TRBJ2-7	TRBD2	TGTGCCAGCAGTTCAACGGGGGGGTCCTACGAGCAGTACTTC	CASSSTGGSYEQYF
TRBV7-9	.	TRBJ1-2	.	TGTGCCAGCAGCGGGACCCCAGGAGTCACTAACTATGGCTACACCTTC	CASSGTPGVTNYGYTF
TRBV30	.	TRBJ1-4	.	TGTGCCTGGAGTACGCCAGGGGAGGCAACTAATGAAAAACTGTTTTTT	CAWSTPGEATNEKLFF
TRBV11-3	.	TRBJ2-3	.	TGTGCCAGCAGCTTTGAGGGCACAGATACGCAGTATTTT	CASSFEGTDTQYF